A single sample gave rise to the 11 T cell receptor beta chains below, sequenced in a study of blood T cell repertoires in COVID-19. Assay used: immunoSEQ multiplex PCR; TCRdb lists only in-frame clones, some missing. The repertoire holds 250,000 or so clones, with around 90% as singletons. Specimen: peripheral blood. Receptor source: a man younger than 45 with COVID-19, enrolled during active disease.

This clone was counted between two and nine times. The chain recombines TRBV23-1 with TRBJ1-2; the D is unclear. TRBV23-1 is reported as an ORF; its role is uncertain. The CDR3 contains 16 residues. Trimming left V 3 bases short and J 4 bases short, with 18 bases between. Here the CDR3 DNA reads TGCGCCAGCAGTCAGAGCCAACCGGGGTTGGGCTATGGCTACACCTTC. This translates into CASSQSQPGLGYGYTF.

The chain carries TRBV3-1 (or the pseudogene TRBV3-2) and TRBJ2-7, with D tentatively TRBD2 (5 bases). The CDR3 has 14 amino acids. The germline V gene has CDR1 LGHDT and CDR2 YNNKEL (reference sequence). Deletions cut 6 bases from V and 2 bases from J, with 14 bases between. CDR3: CASRLGERPYEQYF. Here the CDR3 DNA reads TGTGCCAGCAGACTTGGGGAGCGACCCTACGAGCAGTACTTC.

The chain uses TRBV2 and TRBJ2-7; 7 bases are a match to TRBD1. CDR3 size: 14 residues. The V gene end was trimmed by 5 bases and the J gene end by 6 bases; junction bases not matched to a gene: 10. Germline lookup yields CDR1 SNHLY and CDR2 FYNNEI. The CDR3 DNA reads TGTGCCAGCAGTCAACAGGGGCCCCATGGCGAGCAGTACTTC. Protein sequence: CASSQQGPHGEQYF.

The V call is TRBV5-1, the J call TRBJ2-3; 10 positions match TRBD2. Germline assignment: CDR1 SGHRS and CDR2 YFSETQ. V was pared by 6 bases and J by 0 bases, with 4 bases of the junction left unmatched. The CDR3 contains 15 residues. The CDR3 sequence: CASIQRGGSTDTQYF. The CDR3 coding sequence is TGCGCCAGCATCCAGCGGGGGGGGAGCACAGATACGCAGTATTTT.

CDR3 sequence reads: CASRYRGSDTEAFF. The DNA for the CDR3 is TGTGCCAGCAGATACAGGGGATCCGACACTGAAGCTTTCTTT. The chain carries TRBV9 and TRBJ1-1; TRBD1 aligns across 7 bases. J gave up 3 bases and V 5 bases, and 7 bases lay outside the gene matches. Germline CDR1 SGDLS, CDR2 YYNGEE. CDR3 length: 14 amino acids. Variable domain in full (rest from reference TRBV9 and TRBJ1-1): DSGVTQTPKHLITATGQRVTLRCSPRSGDLSVYWYQQSLDQGLQFLIQYYNGEERAKGNILERFSAQQFPDLHSELNLSSLELGDSALYFCASRYRGSDTEAFFGQGTRLTVV.

This chain links TRBV18 with TRBJ2-1; TRBD1 might be the D (6 bases). CDR3 length: 15 residues. Germline V gene data show CDR1 as KGHSH and CDR2 as LQKENI. The germline V and J ends were trimmed by 3 bases and 6 bases, with 15 bases remaining between them. Here the CDR3 DNA reads TGTGCCAGCTCACCGGCCAGGGGAAGGGGCAATGAGCAGTTCTTC. Translation gives CASSPARGRGNEQFF.

V usage is TRBV19 and J usage is TRBJ1-2, with 7 bases lining up with TRBD1. The CDR3 length is 13 residues. Germline V gene lookup returns CDR1 LNHDA and CDR2 SQIVND (reference sequence). V lost 9 bases to trimming and J lost 4 bases; unmatched junction nucleotides: 8. The CDR3: CASTRQGAYGYTF. The CDR3 nucleotides read TGTGCCAGCACGAGACAGGGCGCCTATGGCTACACCTTC.

This CDR3 reads CASSDGGGASTGELFF. CDR3 DNA sequence: TGTGCCAGCAGTGACGGAGGGGGCGCCTCGACCGGGGAGCTGTTTTTT. The J gene is TRBJ2-2, the V gene TRBV2; D may be TRBD1 (7 bases). V lost 3 bases to trimming and J lost 5 bases, with 16 bases between them. The CDR3 has 16 residues. Germline lookup yields CDR1 SNHLY and CDR2 FYNNEI.

The rearrangement links TRBV7-2 to TRBJ2-3, with 8 nucleotides matching TRBD2. This CDR3 is built from 15 residues. CDR1 and CDR2 (germline): SGHTA, FQGNSA. J was trimmed by 3 bases and V by 4 bases; bases with no gene match: 6. DNA of the CDR3: TGTGCCAGCAGCTCGTTCGGGGGGGGAACAGATACGCAGTATTTT. It codes for CASSSFGGGTDTQYF.

This clone is a singleton in its sample. The chain has TRBV12-5 and TRBJ2-2, with 7 bases aligning to TRBD1. The V gene end was trimmed by 5 bases and the J gene end by 4 bases; junction bases not matched to a gene: 7. This CDR3 region has 15 residues. Per the germline V gene, CDR1 is LGHNT and CDR2 is FRNRAP. Here the CDR3 reads CASGQQGSGTGELFF. CDR3 nucleotides: TGTGCTAGTGGTCAACAGGGGTCTGGCACCGGGGAGCTGTTTTTT.

The V gene is TRBV2, the J gene TRBJ2-1; 8 nucleotides align to TRBD2. The CDR3 loop spans 16 amino acids. Germline CDR1 reads SNHLY; CDR2 reads FYNNEI. V lost 0 bases, J lost 15 bases, and 16 bases stayed unmatched. CDR3 sequence reads: CASSEAEALAGPDWFF. The CDR3 bases are TGTGCCAGCAGTGAAGCGGAAGCTCTAGCGGGCCCCGATTGGTTCTTC.